This record covers a single TCR beta chain. This sample was taken from a study of TIL therapy for anti-PD-1-resistant metastatic lung cancer. The overall study: Patients had a median age of approximately 56 years (range about 38-85). Tumors carried a median around 1.4 non-synonymous mutations per megabase.

Time point: pre-treatment sample, taken before nivolumab and TIL therapy. The immunoSEQ assay was v3. Each library reached 1.5 million to 2.5 million read pairs, or roughly 4.5-6.5 million at deep level. Using immunoSEQ multiplex PCR, the repertoire was profiled, and TCRdb retains in-frame clones only, with some absent. The sample comprises about 50,000 clones, 79% of which are singletons, and around 4.8% rests with the top ten. This receptor was obtained from a woman aged 30-79 years with non-small cell lung cancer. The sample here was blood, taken at baseline.

CDR3 protein: CASSEQGQGQPQHF. Here the CDR3 DNA reads TGTGCCAGCAGCGAACAGGGGCAGGGACAGCCCCAGCATTTT. The V call is TRBV2, the J call TRBJ1-5, with 7 bases fitting TRBD1. The CDR3 is 14 residues long. Germline values: CDR1 SNHLY, CDR2 FYNNEI. V dropped 6 bases and J dropped 7; count of bases not matched to a gene: 9. Full variable domain (outside the CDR3, taken from reference TRBV2 and TRBJ1-5): EPEVTQTPSHQVTQMGQEVILRCVPISNHLYFYWYRQILGQKVEFLVSFYNNEISEKSEIFDDQFSVERPDGSNFTLKIRSTKLEDSAMYFCASSEQGQGQPQHFGDGTRLSIL.